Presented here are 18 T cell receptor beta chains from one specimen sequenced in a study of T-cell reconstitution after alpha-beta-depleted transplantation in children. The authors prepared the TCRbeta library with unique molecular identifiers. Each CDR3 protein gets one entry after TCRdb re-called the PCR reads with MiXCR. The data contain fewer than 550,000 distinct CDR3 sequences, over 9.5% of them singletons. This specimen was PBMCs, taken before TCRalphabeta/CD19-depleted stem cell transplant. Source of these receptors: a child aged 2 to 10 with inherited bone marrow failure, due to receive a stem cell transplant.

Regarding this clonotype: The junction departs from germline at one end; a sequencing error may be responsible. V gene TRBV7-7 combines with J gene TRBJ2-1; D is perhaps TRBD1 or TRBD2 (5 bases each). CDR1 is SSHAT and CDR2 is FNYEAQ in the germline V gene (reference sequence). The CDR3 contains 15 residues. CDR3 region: CASSLAWGEANEQFF. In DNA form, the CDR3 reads TGTGCTAGCAGCTTAGCGTGGGGCGAGGCCAATGAGCAGTTCTTC.

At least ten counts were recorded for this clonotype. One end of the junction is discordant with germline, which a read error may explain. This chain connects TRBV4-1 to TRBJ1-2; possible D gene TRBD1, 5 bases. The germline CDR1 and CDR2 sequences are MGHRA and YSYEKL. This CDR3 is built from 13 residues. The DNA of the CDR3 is TGCGCCAGCAGCCTCCGGGACGGAAACTACTTGTCCTTC. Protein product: CASSLRDGNYLSF.

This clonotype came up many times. The CDR3 DNA follows: TGTGCCAGCAGTTCCTCGGGACTAGCCAAAAACATTCAGTACTTC. Protein sequence: CASSSSGLAKNIQYF. The chain carries TRBV6-5 and TRBJ2-4; possibly TRBD2 for D (6 bases). V gave up 4 bases and J gave up 0 bases, with 10 bases separating them. CDR1 and CDR2 from the germline V gene are MNHEY and SVGAGI. The CDR3 sequence is 15 residues long.

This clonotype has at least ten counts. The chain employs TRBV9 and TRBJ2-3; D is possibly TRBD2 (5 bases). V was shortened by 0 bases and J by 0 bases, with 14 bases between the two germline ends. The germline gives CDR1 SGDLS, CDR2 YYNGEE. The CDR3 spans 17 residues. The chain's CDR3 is CASSVAERIHSTDTQYF. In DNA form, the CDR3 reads TGTGCCAGCAGCGTAGCTGAGCGGATACATAGCACAGATACGCAGTATTTT.

CDR3 amino acids: CASSQEEGFPPYNEQFF. DNA for the CDR3: TGTGCCAGCAGCCAAGAAGAAGGGTTCCCCCCGTACAATGAGCAGTTCTTC. V gene TRBV3-1 combines with J gene TRBJ2-1; D uncertain. Per the germline V gene, CDR1 is LGHDT and CDR2 is YNNKEL (reference sequence). The ends were cut back, 0 bases at V and 4 bases at J, with 16 bases in the middle. The CDR3 runs to 17 residues.

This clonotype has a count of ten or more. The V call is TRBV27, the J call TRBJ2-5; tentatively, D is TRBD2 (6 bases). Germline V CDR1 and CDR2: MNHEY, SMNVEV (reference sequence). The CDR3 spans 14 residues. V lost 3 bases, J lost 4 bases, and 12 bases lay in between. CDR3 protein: CASSFGDLGETQYF. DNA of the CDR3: TGTGCCAGCAGTTTCGGGGACTTGGGAGAGACCCAGTACTTC.

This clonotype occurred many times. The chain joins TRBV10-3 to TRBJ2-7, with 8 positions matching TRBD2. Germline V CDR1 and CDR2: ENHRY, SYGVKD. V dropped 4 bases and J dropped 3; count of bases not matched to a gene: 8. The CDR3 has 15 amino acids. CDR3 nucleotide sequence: TGTGCCATCAGTGCGGGGGGGAGGGCCGTCTACGAGCAGTACTTC. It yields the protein CAISAGGRAVYEQYF.

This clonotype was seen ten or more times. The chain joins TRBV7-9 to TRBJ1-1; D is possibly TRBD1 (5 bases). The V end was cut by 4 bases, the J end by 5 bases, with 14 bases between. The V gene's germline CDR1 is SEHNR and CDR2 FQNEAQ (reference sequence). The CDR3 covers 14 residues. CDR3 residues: CASSWGPAGTEAFF. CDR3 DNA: TGTGCCAGCAGCTGGGGACCGGCGGGGACTGAAGCTTTCTTT. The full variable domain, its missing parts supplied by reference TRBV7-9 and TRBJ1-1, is DTGVSQNPRHKITKRGQNVTFRCDPISEHNRLYWYRQTLGQGPEFLTYFQNEAQLEKSRLLSDRFSAERPKGSFSTLEIQRTEQGDSAMYLCASSWGPAGTEAFFGQGTRLTVV.

CDR3 in DNA: TGCGCCAGCAGCGAAAGGACCTCCACTAATTCACCCCTCCACTTT. Translated: CASSERTSTNSPLHF. V is TRBV5-1 and J is TRBJ1-6; no reliable D call. Trimming pared 4 bases from V and 6 bases from J, leaving 14 bases between. CDR1 SGHRS and CDR2 YFSETQ come from the germline V gene. The CDR3 extends over 15 amino acids.

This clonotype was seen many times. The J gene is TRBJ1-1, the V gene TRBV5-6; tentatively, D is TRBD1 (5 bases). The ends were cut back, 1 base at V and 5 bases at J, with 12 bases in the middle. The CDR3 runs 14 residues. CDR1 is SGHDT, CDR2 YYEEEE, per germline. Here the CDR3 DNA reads TGTGCCAGCAGCTTGTTTGTGAGGGGAACTGAAGCTTTCTTT. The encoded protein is CASSLFVRGTEAFF. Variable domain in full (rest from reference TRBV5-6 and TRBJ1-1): DAGVTQSPTHLIKTRGQQVTLRCSPKSGHDTVSWYQQALGQGPQFIFQYYEEEERQRGNFPDRFSGHQFPNYSSELNVNALLLGDSALYLCASSLFVRGTEAFFGQGTRLTVV.

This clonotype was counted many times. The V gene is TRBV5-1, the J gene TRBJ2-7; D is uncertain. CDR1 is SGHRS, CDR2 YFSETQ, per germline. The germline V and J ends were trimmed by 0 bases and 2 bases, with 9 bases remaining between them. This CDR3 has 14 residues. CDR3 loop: CASSLGRSTYEQYF. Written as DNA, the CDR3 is TGCGCCAGCAGCTTGGGCAGGAGCACCTACGAGCAGTACTTC.

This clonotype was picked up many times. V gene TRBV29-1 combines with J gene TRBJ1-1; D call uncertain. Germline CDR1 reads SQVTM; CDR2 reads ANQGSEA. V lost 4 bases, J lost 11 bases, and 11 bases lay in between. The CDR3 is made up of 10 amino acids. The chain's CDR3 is CSVVDPVAFF. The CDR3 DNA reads TGCAGCGTTGTAGATCCGGTGGCTTTCTTT.

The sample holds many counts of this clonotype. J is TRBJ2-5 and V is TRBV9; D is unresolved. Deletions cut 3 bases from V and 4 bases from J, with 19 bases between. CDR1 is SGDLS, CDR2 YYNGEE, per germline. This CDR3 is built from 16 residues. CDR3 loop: CASSGGIVIGGETQYF. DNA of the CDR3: TGTGCCAGCAGCGGGGGTATTGTAATCGGCGGAGAGACCCAGTACTTC.

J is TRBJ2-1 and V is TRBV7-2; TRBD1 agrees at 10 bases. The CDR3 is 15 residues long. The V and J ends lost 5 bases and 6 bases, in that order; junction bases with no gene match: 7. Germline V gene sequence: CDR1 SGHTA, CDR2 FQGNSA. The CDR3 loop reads CASSIRTGGGNEQFF. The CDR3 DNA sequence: TGTGCCAGCAGCATACGGACAGGGGGAGGCAATGAGCAGTTCTTC.

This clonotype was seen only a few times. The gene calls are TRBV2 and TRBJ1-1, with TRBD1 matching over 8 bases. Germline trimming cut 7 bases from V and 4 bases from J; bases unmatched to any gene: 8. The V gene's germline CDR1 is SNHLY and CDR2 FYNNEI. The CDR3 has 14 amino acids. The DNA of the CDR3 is TGTGCCAGCATGCTGGACAGGGAAAGCACTGAAGCTTTCTTT. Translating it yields CASMLDRESTEAFF.

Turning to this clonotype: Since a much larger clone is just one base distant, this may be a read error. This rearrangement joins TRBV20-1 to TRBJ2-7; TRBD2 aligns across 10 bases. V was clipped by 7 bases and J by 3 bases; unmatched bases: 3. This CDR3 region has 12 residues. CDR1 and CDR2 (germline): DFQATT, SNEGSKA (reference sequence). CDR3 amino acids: CSDGLADYEQYF. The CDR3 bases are TGCAGTGATGGACTAGCGGACTACGAGCAGTACTTC.

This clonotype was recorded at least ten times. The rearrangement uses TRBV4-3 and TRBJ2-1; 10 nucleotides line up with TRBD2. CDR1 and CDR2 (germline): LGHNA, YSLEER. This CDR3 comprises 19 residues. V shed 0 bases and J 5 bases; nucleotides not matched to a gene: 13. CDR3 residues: CASSQESGAAGGPDNEQFF. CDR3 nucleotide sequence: TGCGCCAGCAGCCAAGAATCGGGGGCAGCGGGAGGGCCGGACAATGAGCAGTTCTTC.

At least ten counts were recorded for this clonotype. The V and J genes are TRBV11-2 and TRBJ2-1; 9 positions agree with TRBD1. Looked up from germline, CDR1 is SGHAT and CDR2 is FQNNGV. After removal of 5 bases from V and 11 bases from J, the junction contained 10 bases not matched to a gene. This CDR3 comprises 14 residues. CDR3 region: CASSPFSGQGKQFF. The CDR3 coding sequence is TGTGCCAGCAGCCCCTTTTCGGGACAGGGTAAGCAGTTCTTC.